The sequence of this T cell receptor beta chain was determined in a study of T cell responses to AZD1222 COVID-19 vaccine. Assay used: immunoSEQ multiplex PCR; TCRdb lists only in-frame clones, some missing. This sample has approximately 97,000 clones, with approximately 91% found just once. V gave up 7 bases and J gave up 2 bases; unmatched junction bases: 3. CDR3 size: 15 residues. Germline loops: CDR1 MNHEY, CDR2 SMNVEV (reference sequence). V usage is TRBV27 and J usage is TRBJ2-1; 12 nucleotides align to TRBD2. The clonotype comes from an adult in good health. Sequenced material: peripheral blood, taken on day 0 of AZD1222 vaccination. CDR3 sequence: CASTRTSGAYNEQFF. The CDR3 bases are TGTGCCAGCACCAGGACTAGCGGGGCCTACAATGAGCAGTTCTTC.